The rows below give T cell receptor beta chains drawn from one sample of a study of cytomegalovirus exposure and HLA in healthy donors. Some clones are missing from TCRdb's copy, which holds only in-frame ones; the method was immunoSEQ multiplex PCR. Here the sample spans 100,000 to 150,000 clones, around 66% being singletons. Sequenced material: PBMCs. All receptors come from a woman aged 40 to 55 in good health and CMV-seropositive. Both conserved end residues are part of each CDR3. D genes are given only for firm matches. Size values are once, few and many counts, or a class for expanded clones, and some rows have none.

D	length	V	J	size	DNA	CDR3
TRBD2	14	TRBV18	TRBJ2-3	NA	TGTGCCAGCTATAAGCGGGAGGGCACAGATACGCAGTATTTT	CASYKREGTDTQYF
TRBD1	15	TRBV5-1	TRBJ1-4	NA	TGCGCCAGCAGCCCTTCCGGGACAGGGAATGAAAAACTGTTTTTT	CASSPSGTGNEKLFF
TRBD1	13	TRBV10-2	TRBJ1-2	NA	TGCGCCAGCAGGAAAACTACAGGGGACGGCTACACCTTC	CASRKTTGDGYTF
NA	15	TRBV2	TRBJ1-2	NA	TGTGCCAGCAGTGAATGGGGTGCGGGGAGCTATGGCTACACCTTC	CASSEWGAGSYGYTF
NA	18	TRBV5-1	TRBJ1-6	NA	TGCGCCAGCAGCCGCCTGGGCCCCCAGGCGTCCTATAATTCACCCCTCCACTTT	CASSRLGPQASYNSPLHF
NA	12	TRBV7-9	TRBJ1-5	NA	TGTTCCAGCAGCTTAGTAGATCAGCCCCAGCATTTT	CSSSLVDQPQHF
TRBD1	15	TRBV28	TRBJ1-1	few	TGTGCCAGCAGTTCCCCGGGACAGGAGCGGACTGAAGCTTTCTTT	CASSSPGQERTEAFF
NA	13	TRBV2	TRBJ1-1	NA	TGTGCCATTCATTTTCAGCGGGGCACTGAAGCTTTCTTT	CAIHFQRGTEAFF
NA	16	TRBV4-1	TRBJ2-7	once	TGCGCCAGCAGCCAAGAAGGGGCAGGGACATTAAACGAGCAGTACTTC	CASSQEGAGTLNEQYF
NA	14	TRBV7-8	TRBJ1-3	once	TGTGCCAGCACCCGCACAAACTCTGGAAACACCATATATTTT	CASTRTNSGNTIYF